The entry that follows covers one T cell receptor beta chain sequence. Its antigen is still unknown. The table came from immunoSEQ multiplex PCR; TCRdb's copy has only in-frame clones and leaves some out. The profile shows approximately 210,000 clones, roughly 94% of them singletons. This sample stems from a study of T cell responses to AZD1222 COVID-19 vaccine. Whole-study findings and limits: Among vaccine-associated CD4 TCRs, coverage spanned spike, with dominance at 160-218 and 743-854. Baseline seropositivity occurred in only six or seven AZD1222 recipients.

The junction had 8 bases not matched to a gene; V was cut back by 0 bases and J by 6 bases. Looked up from germline, CDR1 is MNHEY and CDR2 is SVGAGI. This CDR3 has 16 amino acids. This TCR was recovered from an adult who received the MenACWY meningococcal vaccine as a control. The chain has TRBV6-5 and TRBJ2-1; TRBD2 matches at 7 bases. This specimen consisted of peripheral blood, obtained 28 days after the second dose of the MenACWY control vaccine. The CDR3 sequence: CASSYSRTSVGNEQFF. The CDR3, as DNA: TGTGCCAGCAGTTACTCGAGAACTAGCGTGGGCAATGAGCAGTTCTTC.